Each of the 8 T cell receptor beta chains below was sequenced from the same sample in a study of identical twins. One entry per CDR3 protein results from TCRdb running MiXCR on the 5' RACE reads. The repertoire holds some 500,000 distinct CDR3 sequences, with about 13% as singletons. These data are also associated with another study on yellow fever vaccine responses in identical twins.

Sequencing was performed on CD4+ T cells sorted from blood. These TCRs come from a young woman in good health.

This clonotype was seen more than once but under ten times. The CDR3 coding sequence is TGTGCCAGCAGCTTCACTAGCGCCGAGCAGTACTTC. As protein: CASSFTSAEQYF. The chain carries TRBV11-2 and TRBJ2-7; TRBD2 agrees at 7 bases. The CDR3 consists of 12 residues. The V and J ends lost 3 bases and 6 bases, in that order; junction bases with no gene match: 2. Germline V gene lookup returns CDR1 SGHAT and CDR2 FQNNGV.

The V gene is TRBV4-1, the J gene TRBJ2-7, with 7 bases lining up with TRBD1. The CDR3 is made up of 16 amino acids. V lost 0 bases, J lost 2 bases, and 7 bases stayed unmatched. Germline V gene sequence: CDR1 MGHRA, CDR2 YSYEKL. The CDR3, as DNA: TGCGCCAGCAGCCAAGATCTAGGACAGGCCACCTACGAGCAGTACTTC. It is translated as CASSQDLGQATYEQYF.

There are a few counts of this clonotype. The V call is TRBV24-1, the J call TRBJ2-5; D unresolved. Trimming took 3 bases from V and 4 from J, leaving 2 bases between them. Germline V gene data show CDR1 as KGHDR and CDR2 as SFDVKD. The length of the CDR3 is 11 residues. CDR3 DNA: TGTGCCACCAGTGATCCAGAGACCCAGTACTTC. Its translation: CATSDPETQYF.

A few counts support this clonotype. This rearrangement joins TRBV28 to TRBJ2-1; 11 nucleotides match TRBD2. Per the germline V gene, CDR1 is MDHEN and CDR2 is SYDVKM. V shed 4 bases, J shed 6 bases, and the junction held 5 bases outside the gene matches. There are 15 residues in the CDR3. CDR3 protein: CASSSLAGGFNEQFF. The CDR3 coding sequence is TGTGCCAGCAGTTCCCTAGCGGGAGGCTTCAATGAGCAGTTCTTC. The entire variable domain, with the rest obtained from reference TRBV28 and TRBJ2-1, is as follows: DVKVTQSSRYLVKRTGEKVFLECVQDMDHENMFWYRQDPGLGLRLIYFSYDVKMKEKGDIPEGYSVSREKKERFSLILESASTNQTSMYLCASSSLAGGFNEQFFGPGTRLTVL.

This clonotype was counted at least ten times. The chain uses TRBV12-3 or TRBV12-4 and TRBJ2-5, with 7 bases that match TRBD1. The CDR3 runs 14 residues. V shed 6 bases and J 1 base; nucleotides not matched to a gene: 5. DNA for the CDR3: TGTGCCAGCAGCCTCTCAGGGGGCCAAGAGACCCAGTACTTC. Protein product: CASSLSGGQETQYF.

J is TRBJ2-2 and V is TRBV11-2, with D perhaps matching TRBD1 (6 bases). V dropped 5 bases and J dropped 5 bases, with 12 bases sitting between them. Per germline, CDR1 SGHAT and CDR2 FQNNGV. The CDR3 spans 14 residues. The CDR3 DNA sequence: TGTGCCAGCAGCCAGGGGACCCCTACCGGGGAGCTGTTTTTT. It specifies CASSQGTPTGELFF.

This chain uses TRBV4-2 with TRBJ2-7, with TRBD2 identical over 7 bases. V was clipped by 4 bases and J by 3 bases; unmatched bases: 6. This CDR3 contains 14 residues. Germline values: CDR1 LGHNA, CDR2 YNFKEQ. The DNA for the CDR3 is TGTGCCAGCAGCCCCAGACTAGCAGACTACGAGCAGTACTTC. It is translated as CASSPRLADYEQYF.

Only a few counts were recorded for this clonotype. One junction end disagrees with the germline gene, perhaps due to a read error. V usage is TRBV7-2 and J usage is TRBJ2-1; D perhaps matches TRBD2 (5 bases). This CDR3 comprises 14 residues. CDR1 and CDR2 from the germline V gene are SGHTA and FQGNSA. CDR3 protein: CASRLAGVEDEQFF. The CDR3 nucleotides read TGTGCCAGCAGATTAGCCGGGGTCGAGGATGAGCAGTTCTTC.